This entry lists 30 T cell receptor beta chains sequenced from one sample in a study of blood T cells in healthy people across ages. The second PCR ran roughly 6 to 11 cycles with a sample-barcoded 5' primer and J-beta primers. Using its own MiXCR run on the 5' RACE reads, TCRdb lists one record per CDR3 protein. The sample has 2 million or so distinct CDR3 sequences, roughly 50% seen once. The sample taken for sequencing was blood. Source of these receptors: a woman in her forties in good health.

This clonotype was observed a few times. The chain is built from TRBV12-3 or TRBV12-4 and TRBJ1-2; TRBD1 aligns across 7 bases. The length of the CDR3 is 15 residues. The V segment lost 6 bases and the J segment 5 bases; nucleotides outside the gene matches: 12. The CDR3 coding sequence is TGTGCCAGCAGGGAGGAAGGACAGGTTCCTTATGGCTACACCTTC. Amino acids: CASREEGQVPYGYTF.

This chain uses TRBV20-1 with TRBJ2-1; 11 bases match TRBD1. The CDR3 spans 14 residues. The V gene end was trimmed by 0 bases and the J gene end by 7 bases; junction bases not matched to a gene: 2. The V gene's germline CDR1 is DFQATT and CDR2 SNEGSKA (reference sequence). The CDR3 loop is CSARDRDRGNEQFF. The CDR3 bases are TGCAGTGCTAGAGATCGGGACAGGGGGAATGAGCAGTTCTTC.

The chain uses TRBV20-1 and TRBJ2-1, with D tentatively TRBD1 (5 bases). CDR3 length: 15 residues. The germline V gene has CDR1 DFQATT and CDR2 SNEGSKA (reference sequence). Trimming removed 0 bases from V and 5 bases from J, with 14 bases in between. CDR3 DNA sequence: TGCAGTGCTAGAGATCCGAGACAGCCCAACAATGAGCAGTTCTTC. Translated: CSARDPRQPNNEQFF.

The chain has TRBV24-1 and TRBJ2-5; D possibly corresponds to TRBD1 (8 bases). The end of the DNA aligns better with TRBJ2-7, so the J call may be wrong. Germline V lookup: CDR1 KGHDR, CDR2 SFDVKD. This CDR3 is 16 amino acids long. CDR3 nucleotide sequence: TGTGCCACCAGTGATTGGGGGGGGACAGGTCTCGACGAGCAGTACTTC. This codes for CATSDWGGTGLDEQYF.

This chain uses TRBV30 with TRBJ2-1, with TRBD1 identical over 9 bases. The CDR3 loop spans 14 amino acids. CDR1 GTSNPN and CDR2 SVGIG come from the germline V gene (reference sequence). Trimming cost V 3 bases and J 8 bases; bases outside gene matches: 8. The CDR3 region is CAWRPGQGFDEQFF. The CDR3 DNA reads as TGTGCCTGGAGACCGGGACAGGGTTTCGATGAGCAGTTCTTC.

The rearrangement uses TRBV6-2 or TRBV6-3 and TRBJ2-1, with D uncertain. The J call may be incorrect, as the DNA end agrees better with TRBJ2-7. The length of the CDR3 is 13 residues. The germline V gene has CDR1 MNHEY and CDR2 SVGEGT. CDR3 protein: CASGRFSYNEQYF. CDR3 in DNA: TGTGCCAGCGGGCGTTTCTCCTACAATGAGCAGTACTTC.

The chain has TRBV5-1 and TRBJ2-3; 10 bases map to TRBD1. The CDR3 contains 19 residues. Germline values: CDR1 SGHRS, CDR2 YFSETQ. V was clipped by 2 bases and J by 5 bases; unmatched bases: 17. This chain's CDR3 is CASSLTTGTGVSLRDTQYF. The DNA of the CDR3 is TGCGCCAGCAGCTTAACTACCGGGACAGGGGTATCGCTTAGAGATACGCAGTATTTT.

This clonotype was counted at least ten times. The chain recombines TRBV29-1 with TRBJ2-7; D ambiguous. This CDR3 contains 13 residues. V dropped 0 bases and J dropped 1 base, with 7 bases sitting between them. CDR1 and CDR2 (germline): SQVTM, ANQGSEA. CDR3 sequence: CSVEEGRSYEQYF. CDR3 nucleotide sequence: TGCAGCGTTGAAGAGGGCCGTTCCTACGAGCAGTACTTC.

As concerns this clonotype: Mismatch with germline at one junction end may stem from a read error. The genes are TRBV20-1 and TRBJ2-7, with 7 bases aligning to TRBD1. The DNA matches TRBJ2-5 better at its end, which makes the J call doubtful. From germline, CDR1 is DFQATT and CDR2 SNEGSKA (reference sequence). The CDR3 spans 15 residues. CDR3 nucleotides: TGCAGTGTTAGAGTTCCCGGGACAGCAAAAGAGACCCAGTACTTC. This encodes CSVRVPGTAKETQYF.

J is TRBJ1-1 and V is TRBV5-1; D may be TRBD1 (5 bases). The CDR3 covers 14 residues. Trimming left V 0 bases short and J 7 bases short, with 13 bases between. Germline V gene lookup returns CDR1 SGHRS and CDR2 YFSETQ. DNA of the CDR3: TGCGCCAGCAGCTTGGATACGGGGCTCAATGAAGCTTTCTTT. Its protein product is CASSLDTGLNEAFF.

This clonotype was seen only a few times. The chain links TRBV6-2 or TRBV6-3 to TRBJ2-7, with TRBD1 matching 10 bases. Trimming at V came to 5 bases and at J to 2 bases, leaving 6 bases not matched to a gene. In germline, CDR1 is MNHEY, CDR2 SVGEGT. The length of the CDR3 is 15 residues. The DNA of the CDR3 is TGTGCCAGCAGTAGGGGACAGGGGAACGCCTACGAGCAGTACTTC. Residues: CASSRGQGNAYEQYF.

This clonotype was counted only a few times. The chain couples TRBV6-6 to TRBJ1-5; D possibly corresponds to TRBD1 (5 bases). This CDR3 has 15 residues. V was clipped by 2 bases and J by 3 bases, with 11 bases between them. CDR1 is MNHNY and CDR2 is SVGAGI in the germline V gene (reference sequence). The CDR3 here is CASSYAGGNNQPQHF. CDR3 coding DNA: TGTGCCAGCAGTTACGCGGGGGGTAACAATCAGCCCCAGCATTTT.

The J gene is TRBJ1-2, the V gene TRBV29-1; D perhaps matches TRBD1 (5 bases). The V end was cut by 0 bases, the J end by 2 bases, with 7 bases between. CDR1 SQVTM and CDR2 ANQGSEA come from the germline V gene. The CDR3 has 13 residues. CDR3 sequence reads: CSVEERDNYGYTF. The CDR3 nucleotides are TGCAGCGTTGAAGAAAGGGACAACTATGGCTACACCTTC. The entire variable domain, with the rest obtained from reference TRBV29-1 and TRBJ1-2, is as follows: SAVISQKPSRDICQRGTSLTIQCQVDSQVTMMFWYRQQPGQSLTLIATANQGSEATYESGFVIDKFPISRPNLTFSTLTVSNMSPEDSSIYLCSVEERDNYGYTFGSGTRLTVV.

The rearrangement joins TRBV7-2 to TRBJ2-5, with D tentatively TRBD2 (6 bases). CDR1 SGHTA and CDR2 FQGNSA come from the germline V gene. CDR3 length equals 17 residues. Trimming pared 5 bases from V and 2 bases from J, leaving 21 bases between. CDR3 loop: CASSRSKIADQQETQYF. The CDR3 region has the DNA TGTGCCAGCAGCCGATCGAAGATAGCGGACCAACAAGAGACCCAGTACTTC. The whole variable domain, remainder taken from reference TRBV7-2 and TRBJ2-5, is GAGVSQSPSNKVTEKGKDVELRCDPISGHTALYWYRQSLGQGLEFLIYFQGNSAPDKSGLPSDRFSAERTGGSVSTLTIQRTQQEDSAVYLCASSRSKIADQQETQYFGPGTRLLVL.

The rearrangement links TRBV18 to TRBJ1-1; D remains ambiguous. Germline CDR1 reads KGHSH; CDR2 reads LQKENI. The CDR3 consists of 14 residues. V dropped 3 bases and J dropped 6 bases, with 14 bases sitting between them. CDR3 sequence: CASSPPAQTPEAFF. The CDR3 DNA follows: TGTGCCAGCTCACCTCCGGCCCAGACCCCTGAAGCTTTCTTT.

CDR3: CSASPPTGSNQPQHF. The CDR3 region has the DNA TGCAGTGCTAGCCCCCCGACAGGGAGCAATCAGCCCCAGCATTTT. V is TRBV20-1 and J is TRBJ1-5, with 7 bases fitting TRBD1. The CDR3 loop spans 15 amino acids. Germline CDR1 reads DFQATT; CDR2 reads SNEGSKA (reference sequence). Trimming at V came to 3 bases and at J to 1 base, leaving 6 bases not matched to a gene.

V and J are TRBV4-3 and TRBJ2-7, with TRBD1 identical over 10 bases. After removal of 0 bases from V and 1 base from J, the junction contained 3 bases not matched to a gene. Germline CDR1 reads LGHNA; CDR2 reads YSLEER. This CDR3 is built from 16 residues. The CDR3 region is CASSQDWTGGSYEQYF. The DNA for the CDR3 is TGCGCCAGCAGCCAAGATTGGACAGGGGGATCCTACGAGCAGTACTTC.

This clonotype has a handful of counts. The rearrangement uses TRBV12-3 or TRBV12-4 and TRBJ2-1; weak D call: TRBD2 (5 bases). The CDR3 covers 12 residues. The V end lost 8 bases, the J end lost 13 bases, and 18 bases lay between the germline ends. The CDR3 DNA follows: TGTGCCAGCCAAGAGAGCACGCGACTACAGTTCTTC. As protein: CASQESTRLQFF.

This clonotype was picked up a small number of times. The chain combines TRBV6-5 with TRBJ2-1, with D possibly TRBD1 on 5 matching bases. Looked up from germline, CDR1 is MNHEY and CDR2 is SVGAGI. The CDR3 runs to 12 residues. V was trimmed by 8 bases and J by 6 bases, leaving 11 bases between them. The CDR3 loop reads CASRRAINEQFF. The CDR3 DNA follows: TGTGCCAGCCGCAGGGCGATCAATGAGCAGTTCTTC.

This clonotype has only one observation. CDR3 protein: CASSCRLNRGQGAYEQYF. CDR3 bases: TGTGCCAGCAGTTGCCGCCTAAACCGGGGACAGGGGGCCTACGAGCAGTACTTC. The V call is TRBV6-5, the J call TRBJ2-7, with 11 nucleotides matching TRBD1. The length of the CDR3 is 18 residues. After removal of 4 bases from V and 2 bases from J, the junction contained 13 bases not matched to a gene. Germline CDR1 MNHEY, CDR2 SVGAGI.

The chain is built from TRBV7-2 and TRBJ2-5, with 16 bases lining up with TRBD2. The CDR3 loop spans 19 amino acids. The V gene end was trimmed by 0 bases and the J gene end by 0 bases; junction bases not matched to a gene: 4. Germline loops: CDR1 SGHTA, CDR2 FQGNSA. This chain's CDR3 is CASSLAGTSGGVYQETQYF. In DNA form, the CDR3 reads TGTGCCAGCAGCTTAGCGGGGACTAGCGGGGGGGTGTACCAAGAGACCCAGTACTTC.

The rearrangement links TRBV29-1 to TRBJ2-3; 9 nucleotides match TRBD1. The germline CDR1 and CDR2 sequences are SQVTM and ANQGSEA. This CDR3 is built from 17 residues. V shed 3 bases and J 0 bases; nucleotides not matched to a gene: 10. The CDR3 region has the DNA TGCAGCGTTGACGGGACAGGGACATCCACTAGCACAGATACGCAGTATTTT. Protein sequence: CSVDGTGTSTSTDTQYF.

This clonotype has a count of ten or more. A read error may account for a junction end that differs from germline. V gene TRBV5-1 combines with J gene TRBJ2-1, with D possibly TRBD2 on 6 matching bases. The CDR3 is 12 amino acids. Germline V gene lookup returns CDR1 SGHRS and CDR2 YFSETQ. The CDR3 DNA follows: TGTGCCAGCAGCTTAGTTGGGGGGGAGCAGTTCTTC. Amino acids: CASSLVGGEQFF.

The V and J genes are TRBV11-2 and TRBJ2-5; 10 bases align to TRBD2. CDR3 size: 15 residues. Per germline, CDR1 SGHAT and CDR2 FQNNGV. J lost 4 bases, V lost 6 bases, and 8 bases had no gene match. The CDR3 protein is CASRGAGGPRETQYF. CDR3 sequence (DNA): TGTGCCAGCAGGGGAGCGGGGGGGCCTCGAGAGACCCAGTACTTC.

The chain carries TRBV11-3 and TRBJ1-1; D unresolved. This CDR3 is 13 amino acids long. The V end was cut by 4 bases, the J end by 8 bases, with 14 bases between. The germline V gene encodes CDR1 SGHNT and CDR2 YENEEA. CDR3 residues: CASSSDQEREAFF. The CDR3 nucleotides read TGTGCCAGCAGCTCGGACCAGGAAAGAGAAGCTTTCTTT.

V is TRBV7-9 and J is TRBJ1-2, with 11 bases fitting TRBD1. There are 16 residues in the CDR3. Germline V gene sequence: CDR1 SEHNR, CDR2 FQNEAQ (reference sequence). With 5 bases clipped from V and 3 bases from J, the junction kept 8 bases outside the gene matches. For the CDR3, the DNA is TGTGCCAGCAGCCAACTTCCGGGACAGGGGGACTATGGCTACACCTTC. It codes for CASSQLPGQGDYGYTF.

The rearrangement links TRBV25-1 to TRBJ2-1; 7 bases fit TRBD1. The CDR3 sequence is 16 residues long. The germline CDR1 and CDR2 sequences are MGHDK and SYGVNS. The V gene end was trimmed by 4 bases and the J gene end by 2 bases; junction bases not matched to a gene: 8. CDR3 in DNA: TGTGCCAGCAGTGTCAACAGGGGCGGCGCCTACAATGAGCAGTTCTTC. As protein: CASSVNRGGAYNEQFF.

This clonotype was seen ten or more times. The V gene is TRBV20-1, the J gene TRBJ2-7; 8 bases agree with TRBD1. Germline V gene sequence: CDR1 DFQATT, CDR2 SNEGSKA (reference sequence). Unmatched junction bases numbered 8, after V lost 3 bases and J lost 4 bases. The CDR3 totals 14 residues. In DNA form, the CDR3 reads TGCAGTGCTAGGGCGGGACAGGCCAGTTACGAGCAGTACTTC. Protein product: CSARAGQASYEQYF.

V usage is TRBV9 and J usage is TRBJ2-1; D may be TRBD1 (6 bases). V lost 4 bases and J 5 bases, leaving 13 bases between the germline ends. This CDR3 spans 14 amino acids. Germline loops: CDR1 SGDLS, CDR2 YYNGEE. The CDR3: CASSLGHPDNEQFF. In DNA form, the CDR3 reads TGTGCCAGCAGCCTGGGACATCCGGACAATGAGCAGTTCTTC. Together with reference TRBV9 and TRBJ2-1, the CDR3 gives the full variable domain: DSGVTQTPKHLITATGQRVTLRCSPRSGDLSVYWYQQSLDQGLQFLIQYYNGEERAKGNILERFSAQQFPDLHSELNLSSLELGDSALYFCASSLGHPDNEQFFGPGTRLTVL.

The chain recombines TRBV7-6 with TRBJ2-5; 10 nucleotides align to TRBD2. Judging by the DNA end, TRBJ2-7 fits better; the J call may be wrong. The CDR3 has 15 amino acids. Germline V CDR1 and CDR2: SGHVS, FNYEAQ. The CDR3 is CASSPTPGTSDEQYF. The CDR3 DNA sequence: TGTGCCAGCAGCCCGACCCCCGGGACTAGCGACGAGCAGTACTTC.